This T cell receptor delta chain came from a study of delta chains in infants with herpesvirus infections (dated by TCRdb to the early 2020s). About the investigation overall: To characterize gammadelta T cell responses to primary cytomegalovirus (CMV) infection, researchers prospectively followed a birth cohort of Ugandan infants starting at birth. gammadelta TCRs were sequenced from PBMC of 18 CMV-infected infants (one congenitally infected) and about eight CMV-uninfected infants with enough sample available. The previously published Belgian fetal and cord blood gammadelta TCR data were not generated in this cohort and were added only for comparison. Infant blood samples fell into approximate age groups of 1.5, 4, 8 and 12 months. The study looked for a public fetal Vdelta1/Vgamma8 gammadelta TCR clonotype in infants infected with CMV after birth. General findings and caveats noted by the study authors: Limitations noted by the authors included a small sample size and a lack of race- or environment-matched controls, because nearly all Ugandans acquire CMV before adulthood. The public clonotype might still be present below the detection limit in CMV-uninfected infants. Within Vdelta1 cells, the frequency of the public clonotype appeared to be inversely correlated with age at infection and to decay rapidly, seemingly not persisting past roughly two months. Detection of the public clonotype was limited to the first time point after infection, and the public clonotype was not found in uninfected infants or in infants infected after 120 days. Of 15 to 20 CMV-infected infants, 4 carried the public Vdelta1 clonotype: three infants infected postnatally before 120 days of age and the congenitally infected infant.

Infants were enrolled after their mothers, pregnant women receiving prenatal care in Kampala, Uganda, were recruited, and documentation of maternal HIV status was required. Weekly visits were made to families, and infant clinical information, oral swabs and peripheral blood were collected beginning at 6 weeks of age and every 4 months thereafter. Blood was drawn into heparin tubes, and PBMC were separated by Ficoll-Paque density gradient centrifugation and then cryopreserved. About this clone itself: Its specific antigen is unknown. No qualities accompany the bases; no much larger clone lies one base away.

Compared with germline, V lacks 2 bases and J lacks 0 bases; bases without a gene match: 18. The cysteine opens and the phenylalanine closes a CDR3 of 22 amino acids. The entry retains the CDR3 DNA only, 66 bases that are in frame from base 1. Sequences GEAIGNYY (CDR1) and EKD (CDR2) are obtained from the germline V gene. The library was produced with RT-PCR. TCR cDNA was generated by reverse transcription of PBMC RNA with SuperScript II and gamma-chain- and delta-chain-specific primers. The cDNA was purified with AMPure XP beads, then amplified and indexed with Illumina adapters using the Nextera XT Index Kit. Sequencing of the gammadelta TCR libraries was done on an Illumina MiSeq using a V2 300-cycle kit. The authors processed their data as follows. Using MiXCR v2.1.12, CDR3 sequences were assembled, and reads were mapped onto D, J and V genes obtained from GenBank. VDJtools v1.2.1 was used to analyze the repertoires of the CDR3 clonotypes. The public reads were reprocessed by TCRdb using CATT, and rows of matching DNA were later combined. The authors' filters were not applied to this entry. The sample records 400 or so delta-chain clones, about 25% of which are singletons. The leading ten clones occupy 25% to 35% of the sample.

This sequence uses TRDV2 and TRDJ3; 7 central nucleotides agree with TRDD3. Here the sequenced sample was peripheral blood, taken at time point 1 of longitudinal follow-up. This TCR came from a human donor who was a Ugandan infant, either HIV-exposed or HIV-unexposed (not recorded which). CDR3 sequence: CACDISSPYWGLYSWDTRQMFF. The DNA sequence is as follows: TGTGCCTGTGACATATCCTCCCCGTACTGGGGATTATACTCCTGGGACACCCGACAGATGTTTTTC.